These 17 T cell receptor beta chains share one sample of origin, sequenced in a study of post-analysis software for immune sequencing data. Whole-study results and caveats: Controls showed lower frequencies than patients for five TRBV segments, and TRBV5-6, TRBV5-1 and TRBV20-1 were among these.

What these receptors recognize is not known. Every TCR beta cDNA library bore unique molecular identifiers. TCRdb re-derived calls from the PCR reads in MiXCR, one entry per CDR3 protein. The sample lists approximately 460,000 distinct CDR3 sequences; roughly 46% were seen once. Material for sequencing was blood. These receptors came from a girl under 18 with multiple sclerosis.

The chain employs TRBV25-1 and TRBJ2-3; D gene uncertain. Trimming took off 0 bases at V and 6 bases at J, with 4 bases between the two ends. This CDR3 has 12 residues. In germline, CDR1 is MGHDK, CDR2 SYGVNS. The CDR3 DNA sequence: TGTGCCAGCAGTGAATATGGGGATACGCAGTATTTT. This gives the protein CASSEYGDTQYF. The full variable domain, its missing parts supplied by reference TRBV25-1 and TRBJ2-3, is EADIYQTPRYLVIGTGKKITLECSQTMGHDKMYWYQQDPGMELHLIHYSYGVNSTEKGDLSSESTVSRIRTEHFPLTLESARPSHTSQYLCASSEYGDTQYFGPGTRLTVL.

Here the CDR3 reads CASSHGGGTDRPYTGELFF. As DNA, the CDR3 is TGTGCCAGCAGCCACGGCGGGGGGACGGACCGTCCCTACACCGGGGAGCTGTTTTTT. The rearrangement links TRBV3-1 to TRBJ2-2, with 8 bases that match TRBD2. Germline trimming cut 3 bases from V and 3 bases from J; bases unmatched to any gene: 15. CDR1 is LGHDT and CDR2 is YNNKEL in the germline V gene (reference sequence). The CDR3 has 19 amino acids.

This clonotype is a singleton in its sample. V usage is TRBV28 and J usage is TRBJ2-3, with 7 bases matching TRBD1. This CDR3 has 15 amino acids. The germline CDR1 and CDR2 sequences are MDHEN and SYDVKM. Trimming took 3 bases from V and 3 from J; bases not matched to a gene: 6. CDR3 nucleotide sequence: TGTGCCAGCAGTTTGTCCGACAGGGCGACAGATACGCAGTATTTT. It codes for CASSLSDRATDTQYF.

The chain combines TRBV21-1 with TRBJ2-7; the table's D call, TRBD2, was not checked against the DNA. TRBV21-1 is an annotated pseudogene. CDR3 length: 19 amino acids. The chain's CDR3 is CASSKGGGLAGASSYEQYF. The CDR3 DNA reads as TGTGCCAGCAGCAAGGGAGGGGGACTAGCGGGAGCAAGCTCCTACGAGCAGTACTTC.

This clonotype was detected only once. This rearrangement joins TRBV6-1 to TRBJ1-2; weak D call: TRBD1 (5 bases). The CDR3 covers 15 residues. CDR1 MNHNS and CDR2 SASEGT come from the germline V gene. Trimming took 3 bases from V and 4 from J, leaving 15 bases between them. This CDR3 reads CASSDRMGRFYGYTF. Here the CDR3 DNA reads TGTGCCAGCAGTGATAGGATGGGGCGATTCTATGGCTACACCTTC.

About this clonotype: A much larger clone sits a single nucleotide away, making a read error possible. The chain carries TRBV29-1 and TRBJ2-7; 8 positions match TRBD1. J gave up 2 bases and V 8 bases, and 2 bases lay outside the gene matches. The CDR3 has 11 residues. Germline assignment: CDR1 SQVTM and CDR2 ANQGSEA. The DNA of the CDR3 is TGCAGCATGGGACAGGCCTACGAGCAGTACTTC. This sequence encodes CSMGQAYEQYF.

The rearrangement uses TRBV24-1 and TRBJ2-1; D is possibly TRBD2 (6 bases). CDR3 length: 14 amino acids. Germline CDR1 KGHDR, CDR2 SFDVKD. The ends were cut back, 3 bases at V and 6 bases at J, with 11 bases in the middle. CDR3 amino acids: CATSDLGGTNEQFF. In DNA, the CDR3 is TGTGCCACCAGTGATCTCGGGGGTACCAATGAGCAGTTCTTC.

The CDR3 DNA reads TGTGCCAGCAGTTTTGTGGCGGGTTACAATGAGCAGTTCTTC. It yields the protein CASSFVAGYNEQFF. The chain recombines TRBV12-3 or TRBV12-4 with TRBJ2-1; D possibly corresponds to TRBD2 (5 bases). This CDR3 contains 14 residues. Trimming removed 3 bases from V and 4 bases from J, with 10 bases in between.

This clonotype was picked up a small number of times. The chain combines TRBV5-6 with TRBJ1-2; no clear D. CDR3 size: 15 residues. Trimming removed 1 base from V and 3 bases from J, with 13 bases in between. Germline CDR1 and CDR2: SGHDT and YYEEEE. CDR3 sequence (DNA): TGTGCCAGCAGCTTGCCCCACTCCGTGGACTATGGCTACACCTTC. This encodes CASSLPHSVDYGYTF.

This clonotype was counted a single time. V gene TRBV29-1 combines with J gene TRBJ1-1, with D tentatively TRBD1 (6 bases). V was pared by 3 bases and J by 3 bases, with 11 bases between. The germline V gene encodes CDR1 SQVTM and CDR2 ANQGSEA. The CDR3 loop spans 13 amino acids. This CDR3 is CSVEKGGDTEAFF. CDR3 DNA: TGCAGCGTTGAGAAGGGGGGAGACACTGAAGCTTTCTTT. Complete variable domain (other parts from reference TRBV29-1 and TRBJ1-1): SAVISQKPSRDICQRGTSLTIQCQVDSQVTMMFWYRQQPGQSLTLIATANQGSEATYESGFVIDKFPISRPNLTFSTLTVSNMSPEDSSIYLCSVEKGGDTEAFFGQGTRLTVV.

This clonotype was picked up a small number of times. The chain is built from TRBV7-3 and TRBJ2-1; 9 bases fit TRBD2. This CDR3 has 17 residues. V lost 2 bases, J lost 6 bases, and 11 bases stayed unmatched. From germline, CDR1 is SGHTA and CDR2 FQGTGA. This chain's CDR3 is CASSLRTREGLVNEQFF. In DNA form, the CDR3 reads TGTGCCAGCAGCTTACGTACGCGGGAGGGCCTCGTCAATGAGCAGTTCTTC.

The CDR3 sequence is CASSWAGQGYEQYF. The CDR3 DNA is TGTGCCAGCAGTTGGGCGGGACAGGGCTACGAGCAGTACTTC. The rearrangement uses TRBV28 and TRBJ2-7; 9 nucleotides match TRBD1. Germline V CDR1 and CDR2: MDHEN, SYDVKM. After removal of 4 bases from V and 3 bases from J, the junction contained 4 bases not matched to a gene. This CDR3 comprises 14 residues.

On this clonotype: A much more abundant neighbour one base away suggests this may be a read error. The V and J genes are TRBV29-1 and TRBJ2-3; D is ambiguous. CDR1 is SQVTM and CDR2 is ANQGSEA in the germline V gene. This CDR3 region has 13 residues. The CDR3: CGVEVGSTDTQYF. CDR3 in DNA: TGCGGCGTTGAAGTTGGTAGCACAGATACGCAGTATTTT.

This clonotype has a handful of counts. This chain links TRBV29-1 with TRBJ2-1; no definite D call. Germline V CDR1 and CDR2: SQVTM, ANQGSEA. V was cut by 5 bases and J by 3 bases, with 2 bases left in between. The CDR3 is 10 amino acids. This CDR3 reads CSVFYNEQFF. DNA of the CDR3: TGCAGCGTTTTCTACAATGAGCAGTTCTTC.

As concerns this clonotype: One end of the junction varies from germline; a read error may be responsible. V usage is TRBV7-2 and J usage is TRBJ2-7; D may be TRBD2 (5 bases). Per the germline V gene, CDR1 is SGHTA and CDR2 is FQGNSA. CDR3 length: 13 amino acids. The chain's CDR3 is CASSVAPSYEQYF. The CDR3 DNA follows: TGTGCCAGCAGCGTAGCGCCCTCCTACGAGCAGTACTTC.

This clonotype turned up a few times. The junction departs from the called germline gene at one end, perhaps through a read error. This chain joins TRBV7-9 and TRBJ2-7; 7 bases align to TRBD2. CDR1 and CDR2 (germline): SEHNR, FQNEAQ (reference sequence). The CDR3 totals 15 residues. The CDR3 loop is CASSLAGTTSSEQYF. CDR3 coding DNA: TGTGCCAGCAGCTTGGCCGGGACTACCTCCTCCGAGCAGTACTTC. Full variable domain (rest looked up from reference TRBV7-9 and TRBJ2-7): DTGVSQNPRHKITKRGQNVTFRCDPISEHNRLYWYRQTLGQGPEFLTYFQNEAQLEKSRLLSDRFSAERPKGSFSTLEIQRTEQGDSAMYLCASSLAGTTSSEQYFGPGTRLTVT.

This clonotype was observed a single time. The chain joins TRBV28 to TRBJ2-7; the D gene is possibly TRBD1 (6 bases). CDR1 MDHEN and CDR2 SYDVKM come from the germline V gene. The CDR3 is 19 residues long. Trimming left V 10 bases short and J 0 bases short, with 31 bases between. The CDR3: CAIQPHPRDITSYSYEQYF. The CDR3, as DNA: TGTGCCATCCAACCACATCCCCGGGACATCACCTCCTACTCCTACGAGCAGTACTTC.